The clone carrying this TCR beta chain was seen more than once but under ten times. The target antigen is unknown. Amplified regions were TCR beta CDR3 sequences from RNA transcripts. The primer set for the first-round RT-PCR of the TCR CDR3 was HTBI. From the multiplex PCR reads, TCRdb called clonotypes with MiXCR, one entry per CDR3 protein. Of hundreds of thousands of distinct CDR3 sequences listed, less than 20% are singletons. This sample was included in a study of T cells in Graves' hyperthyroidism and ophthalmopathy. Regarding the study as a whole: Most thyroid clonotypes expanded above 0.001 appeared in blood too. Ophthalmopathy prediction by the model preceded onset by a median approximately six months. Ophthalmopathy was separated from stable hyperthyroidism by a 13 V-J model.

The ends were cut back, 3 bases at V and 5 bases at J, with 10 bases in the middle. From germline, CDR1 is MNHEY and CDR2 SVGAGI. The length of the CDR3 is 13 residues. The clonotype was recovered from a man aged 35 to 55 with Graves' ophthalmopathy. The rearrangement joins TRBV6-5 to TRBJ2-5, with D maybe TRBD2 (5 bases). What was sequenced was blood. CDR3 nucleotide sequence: TGTGCCAGCAGTTATCGAGGGTGGGAGACCCAGTACTTC. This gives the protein CASSYRGWETQYF.